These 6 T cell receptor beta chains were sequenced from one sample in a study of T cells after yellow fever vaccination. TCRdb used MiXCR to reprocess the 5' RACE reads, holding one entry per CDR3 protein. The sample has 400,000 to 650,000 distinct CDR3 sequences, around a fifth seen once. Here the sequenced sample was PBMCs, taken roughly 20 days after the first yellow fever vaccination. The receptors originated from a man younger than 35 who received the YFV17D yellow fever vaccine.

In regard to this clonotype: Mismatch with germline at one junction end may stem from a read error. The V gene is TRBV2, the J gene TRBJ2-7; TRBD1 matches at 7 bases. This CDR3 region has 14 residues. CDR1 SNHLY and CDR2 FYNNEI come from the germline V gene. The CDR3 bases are TGTGCCAGCAGAGAAGCGACAGGGAACTACGAGCAGTACTTC. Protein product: CASREATGNYEQYF.

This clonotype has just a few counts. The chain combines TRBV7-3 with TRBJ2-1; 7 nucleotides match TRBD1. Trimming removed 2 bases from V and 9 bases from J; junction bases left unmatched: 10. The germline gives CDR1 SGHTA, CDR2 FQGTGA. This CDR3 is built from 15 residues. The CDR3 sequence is CASSLFETGSGEQFF. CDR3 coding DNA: TGTGCCAGCAGCTTATTCGAGACAGGGTCCGGTGAGCAGTTCTTC. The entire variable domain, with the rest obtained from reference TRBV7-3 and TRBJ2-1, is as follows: GAGVSQTPSNKVTEKGKYVELRCDPISGHTALYWYRQSLGQGPEFLIYFQGTGAADDSGLPNDRFFAVRPEGSVSTLKIQRTERGDSAVYLCASSLFETGSGEQFFGPGTRLTVL.

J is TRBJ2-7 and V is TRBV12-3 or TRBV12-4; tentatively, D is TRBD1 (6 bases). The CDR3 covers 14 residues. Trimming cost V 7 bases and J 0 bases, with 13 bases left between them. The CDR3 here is CASTWGTSSYEQYF. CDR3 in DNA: TGTGCCAGCACCTGGGGGACATCCTCCTACGAGCAGTACTTC.

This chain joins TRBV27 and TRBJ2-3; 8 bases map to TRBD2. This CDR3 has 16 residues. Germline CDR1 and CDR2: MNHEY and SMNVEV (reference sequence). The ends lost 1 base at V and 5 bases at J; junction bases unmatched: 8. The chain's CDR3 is CASSLLSGGLRDTQYF. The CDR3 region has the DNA TGTGCCAGCAGTTTATTAAGCGGGGGACTCAGAGATACGCAGTATTTT.

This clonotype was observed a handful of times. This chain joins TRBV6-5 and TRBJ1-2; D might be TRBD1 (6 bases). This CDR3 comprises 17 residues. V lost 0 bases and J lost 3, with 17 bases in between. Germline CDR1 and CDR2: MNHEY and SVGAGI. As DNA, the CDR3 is TGTGCCAGCAGTTACTCCTTACCGCCGACAGGCGACTATGGCTACACCTTC. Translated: CASSYSLPPTGDYGYTF.

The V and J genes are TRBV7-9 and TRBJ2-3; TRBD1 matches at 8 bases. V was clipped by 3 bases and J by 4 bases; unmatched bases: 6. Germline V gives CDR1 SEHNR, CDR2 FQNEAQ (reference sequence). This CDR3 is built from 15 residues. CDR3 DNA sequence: TGTGCCAGCAGCTTCACAGGGGGTGGTGCAGATACGCAGTATTTT. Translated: CASSFTGGGADTQYF.